This TCR beta chain was sequenced in a study of shared clonotypes between healthy human individuals. Study overall: There were three CD4 naive, three CD4 memory, two CD8 naive and one CD8 memory plates per donor. Study-wide results and limits: A handful of donors held about 5% of naive CD4 clonotypes in common.

As defined, naive CD8 cells were CD45RO-negative and positively selected for CCR7, with terminally differentiated effector memory CD45RA+ cells excluded. With regard to this clone: What it recognizes is unknown.

Several immunoSEQ 96-well plates shared each subset's DNA, each plate a replicate. In the source study's methods: ImmunoSEQ sequences covered only the junction and lacked quality scores; filtering therefore differed. Sequencing was performed with immunoSEQ multiplex PCR; in TCRdb, only in-frame clones are kept and a portion is missing. Clone size and the V and J calls come from that table; the DNA yielded D and trimming. The sample carries hundreds of thousands of clones, roughly 98% recorded once. Germline V gene lookup returns CDR1 MNHEY and CDR2 SMNVEV (reference sequence). CDR3 size: 15 residues. The V segment lost 6 bases and the J segment 2 bases; nucleotides outside the gene matches: 5.

This sequence joins TRBV27 and TRBJ2-2; 8 nucleotides agree with TRBD2. The TCR was taken from a man between 25 and 39 years old in good health. The sample was naive CD8+ T cells sorted from blood. The CDR3: CASSPTSANTGELFF. In nucleotides, the CDR3 is TGTGCCAGCAGCCCGACTAGCGCCAACACCGGGGAGCTGTTTTTT.